The next 23 T cell receptor beta chains were all read from a single sample in a study of blood T cell repertoires in COVID-19. Clones were read by immunoSEQ multiplex PCR, and TCRdb kept only the in-frame ones, dropping some. The sample records over 250,000 clones, roughly 80% being singletons. Sequencing was done on a sample of PBMCs or T cells enriched from blood (not recorded which). These TCRs come from a man aged 40-49 years who had been exposed to COVID-19.

The CDR3 protein is CASSPPRSPRGEQYF. CDR3 nucleotide sequence: TGTGCCAGCAGCCCCCCCAGGTCGCCCCGTGGGGAGCAGTACTTC. The chain carries TRBV7-8 and TRBJ2-7; D gene ambiguous. The germline CDR1 and CDR2 sequences are SGHVS and FQNEAQ. V lost 5 bases, J lost 7 bases, and 21 bases lay in between. This CDR3 has 15 amino acids.

This clone was seen a single time. The rearrangement joins TRBV9 to TRBJ2-3; D might be TRBD1 (5 bases). This CDR3 is 15 amino acids long. Trimming pared 3 bases from V and 4 bases from J, leaving 15 bases between. Per germline, CDR1 SGDLS and CDR2 YYNGEE. The CDR3 coding sequence is TGTGCCAGCAGCGAGGCCCTCAGGGTGTCAGATACGCAGTATTTT. Its protein product is CASSEALRVSDTQYF.

The chain joins TRBV9 to TRBJ1-2; 7 bases agree with TRBD1. V shed 2 bases, J shed 1 base, and the junction held 8 bases outside the gene matches. CDR3 length: 16 amino acids. The germline gives CDR1 SGDLS, CDR2 YYNGEE. The CDR3 here is CASSVGAGTVNYGYTF. The CDR3 region has the DNA TGTGCCAGCAGCGTGGGGGCTGGGACAGTTAACTATGGCTACACCTTC.

The sample holds one count of this clone. This chain links TRBV6-5 with TRBJ2-1; perhaps TRBD1 as D (6 bases). Germline V gives CDR1 MNHEY, CDR2 SVGAGI. Trimming took 8 bases from V and 4 from J, leaving 12 bases between them. CDR3 length equals 13 residues. This chain's CDR3 is CASDPGAYNEQFF. The CDR3 DNA reads TGTGCCAGCGACCCAGGGGCGTACAATGAGCAGTTCTTC.

The chain joins TRBV5-4 to TRBJ2-7, with D maybe TRBD2 (6 bases). V shed 4 bases and J shed 6 bases, with 20 bases lying between them. The CDR3 runs to 15 residues. Germline V gene lookup returns CDR1 SGHNT and CDR2 YYREEE (reference sequence). CDR3: CASSTRDFRWGEQYF. CDR3 DNA: TGTGCCAGCAGCACTCGGGACTTCCGATGGGGCGAGCAGTACTTC. The variable domain in full, with the rest retrieved from reference TRBV5-4 and TRBJ2-7, is ETGVTQSPTHLIKTRGQQVTLRCSSQSGHNTVSWYQQALGQGPQFIFQYYREEENGRGNFPPRFSGLQFPNYSSELNVNALELDDSALYLCASSTRDFRWGEQYFGPGTRLTVT.

The rearrangement uses TRBV4-2 and TRBJ2-1; possibly TRBD1 for D (6 bases). Between the trimmed V and J ends, which lost 5 bases and 5 bases, there was a span of 13 bases. This CDR3 is 14 amino acids long. CDR1 and CDR2 from the germline V gene are LGHNA and YNFKEQ. The CDR3 DNA is TGTGCCAGCAGCGAAGGACAGAACAACAATGAGCAGTTCTTC. It specifies CASSEGQNNNEQFF.

The V call is TRBV10-3, the J call TRBJ1-1; no clear D gene. Per germline, CDR1 ENHRY and CDR2 SYGVKD. The length of the CDR3 is 12 residues. The ends were cut back, 8 bases at V and 10 bases at J, with 17 bases in the middle. CDR3 residues: CAISADGLAAFF. CDR3 in DNA: TGTGCCATCTCCGCGGACGGGCTAGCAGCTTTCTTT.

The CDR3 reads CASSPLGLSNYEQYF. Written as DNA, the CDR3 is TGTGCCAGCAGCCCACTGGGACTCTCTAACTACGAGCAGTACTTC. This sequence joins TRBV7-6 and TRBJ2-7, with D perhaps matching TRBD2 (6 bases). Germline assignment: CDR1 SGHVS and CDR2 FNYEAQ. The CDR3 has 15 amino acids. The V and J ends lost 5 bases and 3 bases respectively, with 17 bases between them.

The J gene is TRBJ2-1, the V gene TRBV6-4; D ambiguous. The CDR3 sequence is 13 residues long. Germline V gives CDR1 MRHNA, CDR2 SNTAGT. Trimming pared 5 bases from V and 10 bases from J, leaving 15 bases between. The CDR3 DNA sequence: TGTGCCAGCAGTCTCCGAGAAAGCTTGGAGCAGTTCTTC. As protein: CASSLRESLEQFF.

The V gene is TRBV24-1, the J gene TRBJ1-5; 9 nucleotides line up with TRBD1. The CDR3 sequence is 17 residues long. The germline V gene encodes CDR1 KGHDR and CDR2 SFDVKD. Trimming took 5 bases from V and 0 from J; bases not matched to a gene: 7. CDR3 sequence reads: CATSGGQGSHSNQPQHF. The CDR3 DNA sequence: TGTGCCACCAGTGGGGGACAGGGATCTCATAGCAATCAGCCCCAGCATTTT.

The chain joins TRBV27 to TRBJ1-6; TRBD1 is a possible D gene (6 bases). The CDR3 is 17 residues long. CDR1 MNHEY and CDR2 SMNVEV come from the germline V gene (reference sequence). V was shortened by 4 bases and J by 4 bases, with 17 bases between the two germline ends. CDR3 in amino acids: CASSSQGQPAYNSPLHF. The CDR3 coding sequence is TGTGCCAGCAGTTCCCAAGGACAGCCAGCGTATAATTCACCCCTCCACTTT.

The DNA for the CDR3 is TGTGCCAGCAGCCCTGGTCAGGGGCCCTTCGAGCAGTACTTC. Encoded protein: CASSPGQGPFEQYF. V is TRBV3-1 (or the pseudogene TRBV3-2) and J is TRBJ2-7, with a tentative D call TRBD1 (6 bases). CDR1 and CDR2 from the germline V gene are LGHDT and YNNKEL (reference sequence). CDR3 length: 14 residues. Deletions cut 4 bases from V and 6 bases from J, with 16 bases between.

V is TRBV29-1 and J is TRBJ2-7; maybe TRBD1 (5 bases). CDR1 SQVTM and CDR2 ANQGSEA come from the germline V gene. The CDR3 extends over 12 amino acids. The ends were cut back, 4 bases at V and 3 bases at J, with 10 bases in the middle. Written as DNA, the CDR3 is TGCAGCGTTGCTCAGGGCTACTACGAGCAGTACTTC. It is translated as CSVAQGYYEQYF.

In its sample, this clone was seen once. The V call is TRBV9, the J call TRBJ2-7; D may be TRBD1 (5 bases). CDR3 length: 13 amino acids. Germline V gives CDR1 SGDLS, CDR2 YYNGEE. Trimming cost V 0 bases and J 7 bases, with 11 bases left between them. This CDR3 is CASSVGGRGEQYF. In DNA form, the CDR3 reads TGTGCCAGCAGCGTAGGGGGTAGGGGTGAGCAGTACTTC.

Here the CDR3 DNA reads TGTGCCAGCAGCCAAATAAACAGGGGAAGAGGAACTGAAGCTTTCTTT. Residues: CASSQINRGRGTEAFF. The chain carries TRBV3-1 (or the pseudogene TRBV3-2) and TRBJ1-1; TRBD1 matches at 7 bases. The germline V gene encodes CDR1 LGHDT and CDR2 YNNKEL (reference sequence). The CDR3 is 16 amino acids. V gave up 2 bases and J gave up 5 bases; unmatched junction bases: 11.

This chain joins TRBV5-1 and TRBJ2-3; 8 bases fit TRBD2. J lost 4 bases, V lost 0 bases, and 4 bases had no gene match. The CDR3 contains 15 residues. In germline, CDR1 is SGHRS, CDR2 YFSETQ. The DNA for the CDR3 is TGCGCCAGCAGCTTGGTTGGACTAGCCCCAGATACGCAGTATTTT. This translates into CASSLVGLAPDTQYF.

This clone has a handful of counts. A read error may produce the germline difference seen at one junction end. The V call is TRBV7-7, the J call TRBJ2-1, with D perhaps TRBD2 (6 bases). Germline lookup yields CDR1 SSHAT and CDR2 FNYEAQ (reference sequence). The CDR3 has 16 amino acids. The DNA for the CDR3 is TGTGCTAGCAGCTGTGTTAGCGGCCTCTCCTACAATGAGCAGTTCTTC. It codes for CASSCVSGLSYNEQFF.

V and J are TRBV21-1 and TRBJ1-1. TRBV21-1 is annotated as a pseudogene. The CDR3 loop spans 13 amino acids. For the CDR3, the DNA is TGTGCCAGCAGCAGGTCAGGAGGCACTGAAGCTTTCTTT. Translating gives CASSRSGGTEAFF.

In the case of this clone: Other DNA sequences in this sample translate to the same CDR3. The V and J genes are TRBV5-6 and TRBJ2-2; the D is unclear. The germline CDR1 and CDR2 sequences are SGHDT and YYEEEE. V was clipped by 2 bases and J by 7 bases, with 3 bases between them. This CDR3 is built from 11 residues. CDR3: CASSFVGELFF. The CDR3 DNA reads TGTGCCAGCAGCTTCGTCGGGGAGCTGTTTTTT. Complete variable domain (other parts from reference TRBV5-6 and TRBJ2-2): DAGVTQSPTHLIKTRGQQVTLRCSPKSGHDTVSWYQQALGQGPQFIFQYYEEEERQRGNFPDRFSGHQFPNYSSELNVNALLLGDSALYLCASSFVGELFFGEGSRLTVL.

This chain joins TRBV7-3 and TRBJ2-1; 15 bases map to TRBD2. Trimming at V came to 5 bases and at J to 5 bases, leaving 7 bases not matched to a gene. The CDR3 has 17 residues. Looked up from germline, CDR1 is SGHTA and CDR2 is FQGTGA. The CDR3, as DNA: TGTGCCAGCAGCCTATATGGGACTAGCGGGAGGAACAATGAGCAGTTCTTC. Protein: CASSLYGTSGRNNEQFF. The whole variable domain, remainder taken from reference TRBV7-3 and TRBJ2-1, is GAGVSQTPSNKVTEKGKYVELRCDPISGHTALYWYRQSLGQGPEFLIYFQGTGAADDSGLPNDRFFAVRPEGSVSTLKIQRTERGDSAVYLCASSLYGTSGRNNEQFFGPGTRLTVL.

The rearrangement joins TRBV11-2 to TRBJ1-4; perhaps TRBD1 as D (5 bases). Trimming cost V 6 bases and J 6 bases, with 20 bases left between them. Germline CDR1 is SGHAT and CDR2 is FQNNGV. The CDR3 length is 16 residues. CDR3 coding DNA: TGTGCCAGCAGTTTCACCGCAGGGCACCGGGATGAAAAACTGTTTTTT. This sequence encodes CASSFTAGHRDEKLFF.

This chain joins TRBV9 and TRBJ2-7; perhaps TRBD1 as D (6 bases). Germline V lookup: CDR1 SGDLS, CDR2 YYNGEE. V was cut by 0 bases and J by 3 bases, with 13 bases left in between. The CDR3 runs to 15 residues. Written as DNA, the CDR3 is TGTGCCAGCAGCGTAGGAGAGGGACATAGCTACGAGCAGTACTTC. Protein product: CASSVGEGHSYEQYF.

This clone was seen at least ten times. The chain is built from TRBV30 and TRBJ1-2; no firm D call. CDR1 and CDR2 (germline): GTSNPN, SVGIG (reference sequence). V was clipped by 5 bases and J by 4 bases, with 14 bases between them. The CDR3 covers 13 residues. In nucleotides, the CDR3 is TGTGCCTGGTCGGCAGGATCCACCTATGGCTACACCTTC. This codes for CAWSAGSTYGYTF.